The present TCR beta chain was sequenced within a study of cytomegalovirus exposure and HLA in healthy donors. Points from the study as a whole: No immune exposure information besides CMV serostatus was available. An analysis done earlier found most TCR beta V segments productive about 90% or about 30% of the time. A later analysis showed HLA-associated TCR beta chains outstripping equally common others in clonal expansion.

The PCR used 60 Vbeta and 13 Jbeta primers. Clones were sequenced by immunoSEQ multiplex PCR, and TCRdb holds only the in-frame ones, with some missing. The repertoire consists of some 110,000 clones, with around 75% occurring once and the leading ten covering around 0.9%. Concerning this clone: Antigen unknown.

Germline assignment: CDR1 MNHNS and CDR2 SASEGT. The CDR3 covers 15 residues. The junction had 7 bases not matched to a gene; V was cut back by 6 bases and J by 2 bases. The chain is built from TRBV6-1 and TRBJ1-3; 7 bases map to TRBD1. Specimen: PBMCs. The clonotype was recovered from a woman in her twenties or thirties in good health and CMV-seronegative. The CDR3 DNA follows: TGTGCCAGCAGGGGGGACAGCAAGCCTGGAAACACCATATATTTT. It codes for CASRGDSKPGNTIYF.